These T cell receptor beta chains were read from a single sample in a study of blood T cell repertoires in COVID-19. TCRdb's copy holds only in-frame clones and misses some; the assay was immunoSEQ multiplex PCR. This sample has some 400,000 clones; roughly 86% occur once, and the top ten carry 1% to 1.5%. Sequences were obtained from PBMCs or T cells enriched from blood (not recorded which). These receptors all stem from a man in his thirties or forties who had recovered from COVID-19. CDR3s include the opening cysteine and the closing phenylalanine or tryptophan. D genes are given only for firm matches. For some rows the clone size is stated as once, few or many, or as a class when expanded; others skip it.

v_gene: TRBV7-9; j_gene: TRBJ1-3; d_gene: .; abundance: .; CDR3aa: CASSLFGSSGNTIYF; CDR3nt: TGTGCCAGCAGCCTGTTCGGTAGCTCTGGAAACACCATATATTTT
v_gene: TRBV3-1/TRBV3-2; j_gene: TRBJ1-5; d_gene: TRBD1; abundance: .; CDR3aa: CASSQEGQVNQPQHF; CDR3nt: TGTGCCAGCAGCCAAGAAGGACAGGTTAATCAGCCCCAGCATTTT
v_gene: TRBV12-3/TRBV12-4; j_gene: TRBJ2-1; d_gene: .; abundance: .; CDR3aa: CASRQQGPNEQFF; CDR3nt: TGTGCCAGCAGACAACAGGGACCCAATGAGCAGTTCTTC
v_gene: TRBV5-4; j_gene: TRBJ2-7; d_gene: .; abundance: .; CDR3aa: CASSFDRYSYEQYF; CDR3nt: TGTGCCAGCAGCTTTGACAGGTACTCCTACGAGCAGTACTTC
v_gene: TRBV29-1; j_gene: TRBJ2-7; d_gene: .; abundance: .; CDR3aa: CSVEGAQAEQYF; CDR3nt: TGCAGCGTTGAGGGGGCGCAAGCCGAGCAGTACTTC
v_gene: TRBV10-2; j_gene: TRBJ1-1; d_gene: .; abundance: once; CDR3aa: CASSDVRPEDTEAFF; CDR3nt: TGCGCCAGCAGTGATGTGAGGCCCGAGGACACTGAAGCTTTCTTT
v_gene: TRBV19; j_gene: TRBJ2-7; d_gene: TRBD1; abundance: .; CDR3aa: CASRAGTGATYEQYF; CDR3nt: TGTGCCAGTAGAGCAGGGACAGGGGCAACCTACGAGCAGTACTTC
v_gene: TRBV19; j_gene: TRBJ1-4; d_gene: TRBD1; abundance: .; CDR3aa: CASSTDRVIEKLFF; CDR3nt: TGTGCCAGTAGCACGGACAGGGTGATTGAAAAACTGTTTTTT
v_gene: TRBV30; j_gene: TRBJ2-1; d_gene: TRBD2; abundance: .; CDR3aa: CAWKSLAGGYNEQFF; CDR3nt: TGTGCCTGGAAGTCCTTAGCGGGGGGCTACAATGAGCAGTTCTTC
v_gene: TRBV19; j_gene: TRBJ2-5; d_gene: TRBD1; abundance: .; CDR3aa: CASILHGTGVREYQETQYF; CDR3nt: TGTGCCAGTATACTCCACGGGACAGGGGTTCGTGAGTACCAAGAGACCCAGTACTTC
v_gene: TRBV7-2; j_gene: TRBJ2-5; d_gene: .; abundance: once; CDR3aa: CASSLGQGQETQYF; CDR3nt: TGTGCCAGCAGCTTAGGCCAGGGCCAAGAGACCCAGTACTTC
v_gene: TRBV9; j_gene: TRBJ2-5; d_gene: TRBD1; abundance: .; CDR3aa: CASSATGGWETQYF; CDR3nt: TGTGCCAGCAGCGCTACAGGGGGTTGGGAGACCCAGTACTTC
v_gene: TRBV10-3; j_gene: TRBJ1-6; d_gene: TRBD1; abundance: few; CDR3aa: CAISESTGTSRPLHF; CDR3nt: TGTGCCATCAGTGAGTCGACAGGGACCTCAAGACCCCTCCACTTT
v_gene: TRBV10-1; j_gene: TRBJ2-5; d_gene: .; abundance: .; CDR3aa: CASSQGPTGETQYF; CDR3nt: TGCGCCAGCAGCCAAGGTCCCACGGGAGAGACCCAGTACTTC
v_gene: TRBV30; j_gene: TRBJ1-1; d_gene: .; abundance: .; CDR3aa: CAWSVLRYTEAFF; CDR3nt: TGTGCCTGGAGTGTACTAAGGTACACTGAAGCTTTCTTT